The source of this TCR beta chain is a study of early T cells in non-severe SARS-CoV-2 infection. About the study: The chains were unpaired, and the sequenced material was bulk RNA from unsorted whole blood.

This CDR3 region has 15 residues. Germline V CDR1 and CDR2: SGHKS, YYEKEE (reference sequence). Trimming pared 3 bases from V and 4 bases from J, leaving 16 bases between. This clonotype was recorded at least ten times. As yet, its antigen is unknown. Findings and limits, study-wide: Matching results from VDJdb favored anti-spike CD8 responses, leaving private and CD4 specificities undetected.

Individually, cDNA molecules had unique molecular identifiers attached to them. TCRdb recomputed calls from the 5' RACE reads with MiXCR, one row per CDR3 protein. The data show tens of thousands of distinct CDR3 sequences, approximately 5.6% seen once. The chain uses TRBV5-5 and TRBJ1-2; D uncertain. The origin of this receptor is an adult who was a healthcare worker with PCR-confirmed SARS-CoV-2 infection or an uninfected control (not recorded which). Sequencing used whole blood. The CDR3 DNA follows: TGTGCCAGCAGCTCCCAGCCCGGAACGGCCTATGGCTACACCTTC. Protein product: CASSSQPGTAYGYTF.